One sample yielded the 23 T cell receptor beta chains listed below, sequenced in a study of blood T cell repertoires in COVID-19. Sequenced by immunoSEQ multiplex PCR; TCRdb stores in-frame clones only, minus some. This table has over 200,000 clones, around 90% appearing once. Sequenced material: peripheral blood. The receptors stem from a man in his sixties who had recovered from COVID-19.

The CDR3 DNA reads as TGCAGCCATAGGGGTAGTAACACTGAAGCTTTCTTT. Residues: CSHRGSNTEAFF. The rearrangement joins TRBV29-1 to TRBJ1-1, with TRBD1 as a possible D gene (5 bases). With 8 bases removed from V and 2 bases from J, the gap between germline ends came to 12 bases. This CDR3 contains 12 residues. Germline loops: CDR1 SQVTM, CDR2 ANQGSEA.

CDR3 loop: CASSYDRGNTEAFF. CDR3 DNA: TGTGCCAGCAGTTACGACAGGGGGAACACTGAAGCTTTCTTT. This chain links TRBV6-5 with TRBJ1-1; TRBD1 aligns across 8 bases. The junction had 0 bases not matched to a gene; V was cut back by 2 bases and J by 1 base. The CDR3 loop spans 14 amino acids. Germline CDR1 is MNHEY and CDR2 is SVGAGI.

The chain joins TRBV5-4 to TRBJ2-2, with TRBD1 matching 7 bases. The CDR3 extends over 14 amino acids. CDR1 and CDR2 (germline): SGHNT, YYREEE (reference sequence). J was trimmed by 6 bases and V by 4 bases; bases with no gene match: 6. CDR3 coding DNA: TGTGCCAGCAGCGGGAAGACAGGGCCCGGGGAGCTGTTTTTT. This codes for CASSGKTGPGELFF.

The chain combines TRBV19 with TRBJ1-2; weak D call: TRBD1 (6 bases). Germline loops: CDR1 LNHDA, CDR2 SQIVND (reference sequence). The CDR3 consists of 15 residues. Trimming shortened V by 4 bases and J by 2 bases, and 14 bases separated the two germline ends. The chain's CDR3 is CASSTTRTENYGYTF. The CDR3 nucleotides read TGTGCCAGTAGTACCACCAGGACAGAAAACTATGGCTACACCTTC.

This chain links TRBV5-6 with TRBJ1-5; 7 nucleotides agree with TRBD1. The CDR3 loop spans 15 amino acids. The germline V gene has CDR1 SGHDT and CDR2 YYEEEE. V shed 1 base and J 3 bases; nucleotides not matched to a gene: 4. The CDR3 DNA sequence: TGTGCCAGCAGCTTGTGGACAGGCTACAATCAGCCCCAGCATTTT. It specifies CASSLWTGYNQPQHF.

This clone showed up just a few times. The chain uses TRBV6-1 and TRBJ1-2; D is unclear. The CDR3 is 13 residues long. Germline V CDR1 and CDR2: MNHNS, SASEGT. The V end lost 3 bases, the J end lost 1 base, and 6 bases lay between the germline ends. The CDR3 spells CASSDTYNYGYTF. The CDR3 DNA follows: TGTGCCAGCAGTGACACCTATAACTATGGCTACACCTTC.

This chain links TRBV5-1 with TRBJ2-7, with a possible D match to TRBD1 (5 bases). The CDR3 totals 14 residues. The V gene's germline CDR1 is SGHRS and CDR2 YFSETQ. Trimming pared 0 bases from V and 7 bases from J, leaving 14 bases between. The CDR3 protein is CASSLEGAPWEQYF. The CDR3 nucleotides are TGCGCCAGCAGCTTGGAAGGGGCCCCTTGGGAGCAGTACTTC.

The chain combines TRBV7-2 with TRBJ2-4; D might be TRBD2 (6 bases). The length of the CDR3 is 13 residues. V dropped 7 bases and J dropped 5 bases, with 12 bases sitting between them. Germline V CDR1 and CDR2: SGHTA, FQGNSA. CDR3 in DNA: TGTGCCAGCACCGTCTCGGGGGAAAACATTCAGTACTTC. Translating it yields CASTVSGENIQYF. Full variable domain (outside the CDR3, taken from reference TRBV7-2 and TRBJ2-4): GAGVSQSPSNKVTEKGKDVELRCDPISGHTALYWYRQSLGQGLEFLIYFQGNSAPDKSGLPSDRFSAERTGGSVSTLTIQRTQQEDSAVYLCASTVSGENIQYFGAGTRLSVL.

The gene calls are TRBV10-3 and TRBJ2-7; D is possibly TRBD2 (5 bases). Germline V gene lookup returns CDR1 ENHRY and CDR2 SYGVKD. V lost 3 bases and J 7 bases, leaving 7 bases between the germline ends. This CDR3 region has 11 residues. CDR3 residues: CAISDRREQYF. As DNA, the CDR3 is TGTGCCATCAGTGACAGGAGGGAGCAGTACTTC.

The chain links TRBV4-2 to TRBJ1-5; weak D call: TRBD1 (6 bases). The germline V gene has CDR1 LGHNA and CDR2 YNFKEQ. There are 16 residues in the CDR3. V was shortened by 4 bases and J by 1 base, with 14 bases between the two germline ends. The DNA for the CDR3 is TGTGCCAGCAGCCGGCAGGACAGAGACAGCAATCAGCCCCAGCATTTT. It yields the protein CASSRQDRDSNQPQHF.

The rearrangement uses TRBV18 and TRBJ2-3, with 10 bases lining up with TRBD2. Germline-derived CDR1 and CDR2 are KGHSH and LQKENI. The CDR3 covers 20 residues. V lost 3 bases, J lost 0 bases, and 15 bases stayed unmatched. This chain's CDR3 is CASSPSGTSAFSPSTDTQYF. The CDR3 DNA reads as TGTGCCAGCTCACCCTCCGGGACTAGCGCCTTCTCTCCTAGCACAGATACGCAGTATTTT.

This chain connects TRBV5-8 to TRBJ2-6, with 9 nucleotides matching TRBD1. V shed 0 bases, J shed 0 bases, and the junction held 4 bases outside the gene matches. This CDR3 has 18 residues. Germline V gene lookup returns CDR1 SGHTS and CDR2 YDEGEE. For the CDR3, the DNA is TGTGCCAGCAGCTTGGGGGACAGGGCCCTCTCTGGGGCCAACGTCCTGACTTTC. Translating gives CASSLGDRALSGANVLTF.

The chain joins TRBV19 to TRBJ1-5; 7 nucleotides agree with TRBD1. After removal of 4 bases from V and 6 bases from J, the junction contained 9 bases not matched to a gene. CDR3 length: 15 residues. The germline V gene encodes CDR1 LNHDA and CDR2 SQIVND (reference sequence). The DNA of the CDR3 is TGTGCCAGTAGTAGCCACGGGACAGTCGGTCAGCCCCAGCATTTT. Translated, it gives CASSSHGTVGQPQHF.

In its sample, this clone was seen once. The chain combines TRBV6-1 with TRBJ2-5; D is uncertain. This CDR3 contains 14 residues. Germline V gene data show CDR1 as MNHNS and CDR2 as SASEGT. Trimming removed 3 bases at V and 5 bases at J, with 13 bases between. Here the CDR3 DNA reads TGTGCCAGCAGTGAGGGCCAAAATACGGAGACCCAGTACTTC. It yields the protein CASSEGQNTETQYF.

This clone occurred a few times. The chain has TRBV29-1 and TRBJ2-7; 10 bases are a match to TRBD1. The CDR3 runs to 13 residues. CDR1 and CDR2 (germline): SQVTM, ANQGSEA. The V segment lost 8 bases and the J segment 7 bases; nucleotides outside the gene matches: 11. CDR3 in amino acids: CSFSLGTGAEQYF. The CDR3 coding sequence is TGCAGCTTTTCACTCGGGACAGGGGCTGAGCAGTACTTC.

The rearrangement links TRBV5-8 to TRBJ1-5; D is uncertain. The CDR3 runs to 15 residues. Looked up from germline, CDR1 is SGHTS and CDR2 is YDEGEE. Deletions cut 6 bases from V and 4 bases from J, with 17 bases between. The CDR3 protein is CASIAFGVGNQPQHF. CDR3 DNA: TGTGCCAGCATCGCTTTCGGGGTAGGGAATCAGCCCCAGCATTTT.

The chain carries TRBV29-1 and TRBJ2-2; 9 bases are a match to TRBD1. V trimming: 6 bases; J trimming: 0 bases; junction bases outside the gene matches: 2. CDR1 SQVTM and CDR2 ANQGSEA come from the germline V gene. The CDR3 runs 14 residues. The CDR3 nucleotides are TGCAGCGTAAGGGACAGGGCGAACACCGGGGAGCTGTTTTTT. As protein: CSVRDRANTGELFF.

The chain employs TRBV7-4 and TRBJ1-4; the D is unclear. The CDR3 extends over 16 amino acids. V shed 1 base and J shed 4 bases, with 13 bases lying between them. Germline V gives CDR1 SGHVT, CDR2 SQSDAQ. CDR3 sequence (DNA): TGTGCCAGCAGCTTAGTTCTCTGGGCGGGTAATGAAAAACTGTTTTTT. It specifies CASSLVLWAGNEKLFF.

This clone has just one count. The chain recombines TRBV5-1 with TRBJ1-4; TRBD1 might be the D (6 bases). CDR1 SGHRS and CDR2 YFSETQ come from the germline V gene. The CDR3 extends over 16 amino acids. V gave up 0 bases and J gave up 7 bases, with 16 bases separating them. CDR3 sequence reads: CASSLDWGGIVEKLFF. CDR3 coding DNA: TGCGCCAGCAGCTTGGACTGGGGGGGCATTGTTGAAAAACTGTTTTTT.

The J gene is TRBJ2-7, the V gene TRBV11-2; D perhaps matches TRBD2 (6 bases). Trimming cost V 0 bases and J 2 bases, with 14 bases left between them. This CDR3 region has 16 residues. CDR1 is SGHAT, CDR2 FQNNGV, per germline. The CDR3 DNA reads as TGTGCCAGCAGCTTAGATCATAGGCGGGGACCCTACGAGCAGTACTTC. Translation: CASSLDHRRGPYEQYF.

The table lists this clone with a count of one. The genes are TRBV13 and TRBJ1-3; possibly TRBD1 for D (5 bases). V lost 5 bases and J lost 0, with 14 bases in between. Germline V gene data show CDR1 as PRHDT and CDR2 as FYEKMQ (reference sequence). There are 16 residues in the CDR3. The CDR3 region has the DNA TGTGCCAGCAGCCAGACGACAGCCATCTCTGGAAACACCATATATTTT. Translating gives CASSQTTAISGNTIYF.

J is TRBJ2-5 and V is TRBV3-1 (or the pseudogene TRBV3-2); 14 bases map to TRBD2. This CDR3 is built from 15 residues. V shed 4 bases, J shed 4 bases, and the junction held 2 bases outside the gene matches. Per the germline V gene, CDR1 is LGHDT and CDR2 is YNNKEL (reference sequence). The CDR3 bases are TGTGCCAGCAGCCCGGGACTAGCGGGGGTAGAGACCCAGTACTTC. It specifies CASSPGLAGVETQYF.

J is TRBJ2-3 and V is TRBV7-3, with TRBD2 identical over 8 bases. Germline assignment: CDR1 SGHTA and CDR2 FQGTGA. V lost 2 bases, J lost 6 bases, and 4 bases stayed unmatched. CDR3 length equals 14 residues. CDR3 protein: CASSLAGGRDTQYF. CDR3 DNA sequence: TGTGCCAGCAGCTTAGCGGGGGGCAGGGATACGCAGTATTTT.